This T cell receptor (beta chain) was obtained from a study of Graves' ophthalmopathy and Graves' hyperthyroidism. This clonotype has just one count. What it binds is unknown. TCR beta CDR3 amplification used RNA transcripts. Investigators did first-round RT-PCR with HTBI primers, then second-round multiplex PCR. TCRdb itself ran the multiplex PCR reads through MiXCR, one entry per CDR3 protein. Counted here are about 700,000 distinct CDR3 sequences, more than 40% occurring once; the ten biggest clones make up around 3.3%. Study results and caveats: For predicting ophthalmopathy progression, the model had 55% to 71% sensitivity and roughly 72% specificity. The blood repertoire also included most expanded thyroid clonotypes above 0.001 frequency.

Source material: peripheral blood. The receptor's source is an adult man with Graves' ophthalmopathy.

CDR3 bases: TGTGCTAGTGGTTTGGTATCGCGGGGGCACACCGGGGAGCTGTTTTTT. This translates into CASGLVSRGHTGELFF. The V and J genes are TRBV12-5 and TRBJ2-2; D is perhaps TRBD2 (7 bases). The ends were cut back, 0 bases at V and 3 bases at J, with 11 bases in the middle. CDR1 LGHNT and CDR2 FRNRAP come from the germline V gene. The CDR3 totals 16 residues.